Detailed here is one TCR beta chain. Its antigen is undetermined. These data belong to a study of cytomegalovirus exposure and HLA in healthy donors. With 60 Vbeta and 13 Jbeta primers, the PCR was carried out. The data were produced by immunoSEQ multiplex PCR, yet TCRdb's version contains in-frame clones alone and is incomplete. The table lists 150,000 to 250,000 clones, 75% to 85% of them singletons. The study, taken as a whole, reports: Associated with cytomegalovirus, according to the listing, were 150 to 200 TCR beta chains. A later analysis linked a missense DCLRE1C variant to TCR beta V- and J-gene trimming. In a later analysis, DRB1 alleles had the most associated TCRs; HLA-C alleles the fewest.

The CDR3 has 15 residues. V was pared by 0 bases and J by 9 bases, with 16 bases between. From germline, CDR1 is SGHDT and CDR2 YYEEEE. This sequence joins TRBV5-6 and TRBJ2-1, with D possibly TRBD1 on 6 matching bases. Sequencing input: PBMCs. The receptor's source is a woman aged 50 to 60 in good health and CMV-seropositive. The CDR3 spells CASSLARQGMGEQFF. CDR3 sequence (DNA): TGTGCCAGCAGCTTGGCCCGGCAGGGGATGGGTGAGCAGTTCTTC.